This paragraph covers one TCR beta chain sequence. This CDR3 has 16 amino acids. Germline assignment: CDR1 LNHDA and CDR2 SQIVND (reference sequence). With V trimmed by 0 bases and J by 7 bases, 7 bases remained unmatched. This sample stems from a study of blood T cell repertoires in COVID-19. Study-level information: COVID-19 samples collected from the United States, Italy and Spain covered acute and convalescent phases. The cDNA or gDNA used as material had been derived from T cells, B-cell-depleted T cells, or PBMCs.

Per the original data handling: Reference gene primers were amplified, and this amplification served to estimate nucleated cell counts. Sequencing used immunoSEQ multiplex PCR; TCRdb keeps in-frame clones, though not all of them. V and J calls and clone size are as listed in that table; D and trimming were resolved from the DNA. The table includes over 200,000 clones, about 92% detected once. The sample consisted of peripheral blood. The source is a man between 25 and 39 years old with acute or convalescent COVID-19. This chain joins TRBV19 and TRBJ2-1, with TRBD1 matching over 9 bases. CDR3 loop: CASSIEGTGRWNEQFF. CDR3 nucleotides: TGTGCCAGTAGTATAGAGGGGACAGGGCGGTGGAATGAGCAGTTCTTC.